The clone carrying this T cell receptor (beta chain) came up a few times. Alongside a J-beta primer mix, a sample-barcoded 5' primer served in a second PCR lasting roughly 6 to 11 cycles. TCRdb independently ran MiXCR on the 5' RACE reads; one entry per CDR3 protein. Of nearly 800,000 distinct CDR3 sequences detected, 45% to 70% appear once; the ten largest clones hold around 25%. The data are from a study of blood T cells in healthy people across ages. Trimming took off 4 bases at V and 7 bases at J, with 15 bases between the two ends. The CDR3 is 13 amino acids. CDR1 SGHRS and CDR2 YFSETQ come from the germline V gene.

Sequencing was carried out using blood. The clonotype was recovered from a man between 35 and 55 years old in good health. The chain has TRBV5-1 and TRBJ2-7, with a tentative D call TRBD1 (7 bases). CDR3 sequence: CASSMEGASEQYF. The CDR3 DNA sequence: TGCGCCAGCAGCATGGAGGGGGCGTCGGAGCAGTACTTC.